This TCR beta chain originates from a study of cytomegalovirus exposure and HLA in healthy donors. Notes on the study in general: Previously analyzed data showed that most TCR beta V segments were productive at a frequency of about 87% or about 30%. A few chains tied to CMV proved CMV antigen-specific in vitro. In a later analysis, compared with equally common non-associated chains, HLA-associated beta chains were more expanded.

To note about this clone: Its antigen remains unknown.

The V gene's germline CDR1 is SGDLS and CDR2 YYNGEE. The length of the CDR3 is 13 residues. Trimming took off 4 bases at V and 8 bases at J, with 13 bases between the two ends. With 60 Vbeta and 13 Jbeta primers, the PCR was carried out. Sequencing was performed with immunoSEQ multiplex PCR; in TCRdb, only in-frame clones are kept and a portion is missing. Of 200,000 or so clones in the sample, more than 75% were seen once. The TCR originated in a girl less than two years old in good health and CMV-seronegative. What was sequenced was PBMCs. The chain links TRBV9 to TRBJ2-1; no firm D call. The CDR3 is CASSTPQMDEQFF. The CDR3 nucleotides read TGTGCCAGCAGCACCCCCCAGATGGATGAGCAGTTCTTC.